This T cell receptor (beta chain) is from a study of identical twins. General observations from the study: Monozygotic twin pairs showed more out-of-frame TCR alpha sharing than models estimated.

MiXCR, run by TCRdb on the 5' RACE reads, gives a single entry per CDR3 protein. The sample holds 1.5 million to 2 million distinct CDR3 sequences, under 35% seen once. A note on this clonotype: Its antigen remains unknown.

This TCR derives from a newborn girl in good health. The sample taken for sequencing was cord blood.

In DNA form, the CDR3 reads TGTGCCAGCAGTGAGCTGGGACAGGTTGGCAATCAGCCCCAGCATTTT. Translating gives CASSELGQVGNQPQHF. V is TRBV6-1 and J is TRBJ1-5, with TRBD1 matching 8 bases. V was pared by 3 bases and J by 2 bases, with 6 bases of the junction left unmatched. This CDR3 spans 16 amino acids. CDR1 and CDR2 from the germline V gene are MNHNS and SASEGT.